The text below deals with one T cell receptor (beta chain). The junction had 6 bases not matched to a gene; V was cut back by 5 bases and J by 8 bases. The CDR3 is 13 amino acids. This specimen comes from a study of glioma-infiltrating T cells. The iRepertoire nested amplicon-rescue multiplex PCR amplified TCR alpha and beta CDR3s from RNA. TCRdb reanalysed the multiplex PCR reads using MiXCR and keeps one entry per CDR3 protein. The sample records over 140,000 distinct CDR3 sequences, about two fifths being singletons. The V and J genes are TRBV12-3 or TRBV12-4 and TRBJ2-1; 7 positions agree with TRBD1. This clonotype was obtained from a human donor with low-grade glioma or glioblastoma, undergoing nonglioma brain surgery, or in good health (not recorded which). The sequenced material came from glioma tissue, nonneoplastic brain tissue, or PBMCs (not recorded which). CDR3 nucleotides: TGTGCCAGCAGTAAACAGGGGCGCGATGAGCAGTTCTTC. Its translation is CASSKQGRDEQFF.